This is a list of T cell receptor beta chains from one sample in a study of immune cell composition in non-small cell lung cancer. TCRdb's copy holds only in-frame clones and misses some; the assay was immunoSEQ multiplex PCR. The table has roughly 14,000 clones, over 75% seen once. Sequenced sample: lung tumor tissue. The receptors shown here come from a human donor with non-small cell lung cancer. The CDR3 runs from the conserved cysteine through the conserved F or W. A D gene is named only where the DNA matches it firmly. Only part of the rows carry a size: once, few, many, or a class if the clone is expanded.

DNA | CDR3 | D | J | size | V
TGTGCCAGCAGTCCTCCGAGGAGGGCTAGCGGGAGGGACAATGAGCAGTTCTTC | CASSPPRRASGRDNEQFF | TRBD2 | TRBJ2-1 | . | TRBV28
TGTGCCAGCAGCGTACAGGGCATGAACACTGAAGCTTTCTTT | CASSVQGMNTEAFF | . | TRBJ1-1 | few | TRBV9
TGTGCCAGCAGGTCCGACAGTGGAAACACCATATATTTT | CASRSDSGNTIYF | . | TRBJ1-3 | . | TRBV11-3
TGTGCCAGCAGCCCCCGACAAGAGACCCAGTACTTC | CASSPRQETQYF | . | TRBJ2-5 | . | TRBV9
TGTGCCAGAAGCTGGACTAGCGGGAGGGCTTGGGGGGAGCAGTACTTC | CARSWTSGRAWGEQYF | TRBD2 | TRBJ2-7 | . | TRBV5-3
TGTGCCAGCAGTTGGGACCAAAATTCACCCCTCCACTTT | CASSWDQNSPLHF | . | TRBJ1-6 | . | TRBV27
TGTGCCAGCAGTATTCGACAGGGCACGAACACTGAAGCTTTCTTT | CASSIRQGTNTEAFF | TRBD1 | TRBJ1-1 | . | TRBV27
TGTGCCTGGAGTGTAGACTACAATGAGCAGTTCTTC | CAWSVDYNEQFF | . | TRBJ2-1 | . | TRBV30
TGTGCCAGCAGCGTTACAGACAGGGGAAACACCATATATTTT | CASSVTDRGNTIYF | . | TRBJ1-3 | . | TRBV9
TGTGCCAGCAGTGATGGGGGGGTCACTGAAGCTTTCTTT | CASSDGGVTEAFF | . | TRBJ1-1 | few | TRBV6-1
TGCGCCAGCAGCCTACAGCGGAACAATTACAATGAGCAGTTCTTC | CASSLQRNNYNEQFF | . | TRBJ2-1 | . | TRBV4-3